These T cell receptor beta chains were read from a single sample in a study of blood T cell repertoires in COVID-19. TCRdb's table, derived via immunoSEQ multiplex PCR, lists solely in-frame clones and lacks some. The table records about 170,000 clones, less than 90% of them present only once. The specimen was peripheral blood. All receptors come from a man aged 18 to 30 with active or convalescent COVID-19. The CDR3 runs from the conserved cysteine through the conserved F or W.

J gene: TRBJ2-7; V gene: TRBV7-2; CDR3 protein: CASSRPGGYEQYF
J gene: TRBJ1-1; V gene: TRBV7-8; CDR3 protein: CASSLGRGRGTEAFF
J gene: TRBJ1-2; V gene: TRBV21-1; CDR3 protein: CASSKDGQINYGYTF
J gene: TRBJ2-1; V gene: TRBV6-4; CDR3 protein: CASSDSKHTSGGYNEQFF
J gene: TRBJ1-3; V gene: TRBV10-3; CDR3 protein: CAITQAPSSGNTIYF
J gene: TRBJ2-1; V gene: TRBV28; CDR3 protein: CASSFSSAGGYGEQFF
J gene: TRBJ2-5; V gene: TRBV19; CDR3 protein: CASSTPSTFMETQYF
J gene: TRBJ2-3; V gene: TRBV5-1; CDR3 protein: CASSFVGGRSDTQYF
J gene: TRBJ2-1; V gene: TRBV7-9; CDR3 protein: CASSPPLGLAGINEQFF
J gene: TRBJ2-5; V gene: TRBV5-8; CDR3 protein: CASTRDRGPGETQYF
J gene: TRBJ2-3; V gene: TRBV7-2; CDR3 protein: CASNQPGQRTSGTHTQYF
J gene: TRBJ2-1; V gene: TRBV3-1/TRBV3-2; CDR3 protein: CASSQGRGEIPYNEQFF
J gene: TRBJ1-1; V gene: TRBV10-3; CDR3 protein: CAISESGLNTEAFF
J gene: TRBJ1-6; V gene: TRBV4-2; CDR3 protein: CASTRGTGDSPLHF
J gene: TRBJ1-1; V gene: TRBV29-1; CDR3 protein: CSVELGARSRYEAFF
J gene: TRBJ1-6; V gene: TRBV19; CDR3 protein: CASSTTGTGGNSPLHF
J gene: TRBJ2-6; V gene: TRBV28; CDR3 protein: CASRDRSGANVLTF
J gene: TRBJ1-1; V gene: TRBV19; CDR3 protein: CASIQGNTEAFF